The clone carrying this T cell receptor beta chain was detected many times. Its antigen is unknown. This sample stems from a study of T cell repertoires in cytomegalovirus infection. Study at large: TCR beta signatures that were public indicated CMV infection and matching HLA type.

General study results and limits: Predominance within the ex vivo response was attributable to HLA-C-restricted CMV-specific TCR beta clonotypes.

TCRdb analysed the reads with MiXCR anew, one entry per CDR3 protein. The table shows about 310,000 distinct CDR3 sequences, with 15% to 20% occurring only once. J gave up 8 bases and V 5 bases, and 29 bases lay outside the gene matches. CDR1 MNHEY and CDR2 SVGEGT come from the germline V gene. CDR3 size: 20 residues. The clonotype comes from a human donor in good health (CMV status not recorded). Some clones in this sample may be carry-over from other donors' samples. The sequencing input was PBMCs. This chain joins TRBV6-2 or TRBV6-3 and TRBJ1-1; TRBD1 matches 7 bases. CDR3 in DNA: TGTGCCAGCAGTGGATGGACAGGCGGATTCGTGGGGAACGCGTTTGCCGAAGCTTTCTTT. Protein product: CASSGWTGGFVGNAFAEAFF.